This T cell receptor (beta chain) stems from a study of metastatic and nonmetastatic thyroid tumors. Study background: The authors compared repertoires across blood and tumor or nodule tissue from malignant and benign thyroid patients. Study conclusions and caveats: Benign nodules reportedly had significantly lower TCR beta diversity than malignant thyroid tumors in blood and tumor.

This CDR3 comprises 14 residues. V gave up 3 bases and J gave up 5 bases, with 11 bases separating them. CDR1 and CDR2 from the germline V gene are DFQATT and SNEGSKA (reference sequence). Under the authors' procedure: Between-group CDR3 differences, defined by clinicopathological status, yielded a distant-metastasis classifier for papillary thyroid cancer. With MiXCR, TCRdb called clones anew from the PCR reads. TCRdb's processing, not the authors', yielded these V and J calls. Of under 45,000 clones listed, around a sixth were seen once; the top ten hold around 9.9%. No patient received treatment before thyroid surgery. This clone was observed many times. Its antigen is not identified.

The clonotype was recovered from a female donor with papillary thyroid cancer or a benign thyroid nodule (not recorded which). Some clones in this sample may be carry-over from other donors' samples. The chain links TRBV20-1 to TRBJ1-6; unclear D gene. The sequenced sample consisted of tumor tissue. The CDR3 loop reads CSASVSGDNSPLHF. DNA for the CDR3: TGCAGTGCTAGTGTCAGTGGGGATAATTCACCCCTCCACTTT.